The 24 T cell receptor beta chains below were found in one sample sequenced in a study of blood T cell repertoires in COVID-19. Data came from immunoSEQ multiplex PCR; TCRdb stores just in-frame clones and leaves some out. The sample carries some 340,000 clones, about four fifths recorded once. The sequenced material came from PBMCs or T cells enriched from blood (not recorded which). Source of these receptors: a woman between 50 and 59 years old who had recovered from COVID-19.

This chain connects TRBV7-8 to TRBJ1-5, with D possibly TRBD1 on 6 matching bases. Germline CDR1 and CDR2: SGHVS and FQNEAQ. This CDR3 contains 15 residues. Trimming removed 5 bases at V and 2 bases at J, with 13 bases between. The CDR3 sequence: CASSGRGGGNQPQHF. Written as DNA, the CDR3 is TGTGCCAGCAGCGGAAGGGGGGGTGGCAATCAGCCCCAGCATTTT. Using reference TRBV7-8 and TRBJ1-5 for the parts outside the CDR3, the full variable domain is GAGVSQSPRYKVAKRGQDVALRCDPISGHVSLFWYQQALGQGPEFLTYFQNEAQLDKSGLPSDRFFAERPEGSVSTLKIQRTQQEDSAVYLCASSGRGGGNQPQHFGDGTRLSIL.

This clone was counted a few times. The chain's CDR3 is CASRTDRAGNTIYF. DNA of the CDR3: TGTGCCAGCAGGACCGACAGGGCTGGAAACACCATATATTTT. The V and J genes are TRBV2 and TRBJ1-3, with 7 bases aligning to TRBD1. The length of the CDR3 is 14 residues. Germline V lookup: CDR1 SNHLY, CDR2 FYNNEI. Trimming cost V 6 bases and J 2 bases; bases outside gene matches: 4.

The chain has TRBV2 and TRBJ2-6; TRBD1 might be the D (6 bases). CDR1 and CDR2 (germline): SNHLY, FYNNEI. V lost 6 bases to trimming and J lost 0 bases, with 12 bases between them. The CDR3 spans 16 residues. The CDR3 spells CASSRQVRSGANVLTF. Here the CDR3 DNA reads TGTGCCAGCAGCCGACAGGTCCGCTCTGGGGCCAACGTCCTGACTTTC.

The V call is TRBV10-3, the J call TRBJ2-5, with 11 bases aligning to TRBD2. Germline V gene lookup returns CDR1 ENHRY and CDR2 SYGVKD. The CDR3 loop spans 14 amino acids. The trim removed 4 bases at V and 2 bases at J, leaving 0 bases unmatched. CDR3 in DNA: TGTGCCATCAGTGGGACTAGCGGGCAAGAGACCCAGTACTTC. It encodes CAISGTSGQETQYF.

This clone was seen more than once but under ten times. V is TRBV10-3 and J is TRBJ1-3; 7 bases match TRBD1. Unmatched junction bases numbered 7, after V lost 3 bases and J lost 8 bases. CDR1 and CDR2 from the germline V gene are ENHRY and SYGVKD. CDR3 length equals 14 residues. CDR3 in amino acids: CAISDPKGAHTIYF. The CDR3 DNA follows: TGTGCCATCAGTGATCCAAAGGGGGCACACACCATATATTTT.

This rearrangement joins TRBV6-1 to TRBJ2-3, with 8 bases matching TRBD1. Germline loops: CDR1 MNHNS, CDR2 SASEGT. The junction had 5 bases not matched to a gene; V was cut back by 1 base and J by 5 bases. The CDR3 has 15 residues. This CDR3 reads CASSEGSRGQDTQYF. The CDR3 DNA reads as TGTGCCAGCAGTGAAGGGAGCAGGGGGCAAGATACGCAGTATTTT.

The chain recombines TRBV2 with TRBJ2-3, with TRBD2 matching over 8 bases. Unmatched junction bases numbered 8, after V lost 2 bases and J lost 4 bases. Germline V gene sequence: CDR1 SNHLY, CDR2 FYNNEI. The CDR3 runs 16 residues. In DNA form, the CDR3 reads TGTGCCAGCAGTGAACTCGGCGGGGGGCCCCCAGATACGCAGTATTTT. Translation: CASSELGGGPPDTQYF.

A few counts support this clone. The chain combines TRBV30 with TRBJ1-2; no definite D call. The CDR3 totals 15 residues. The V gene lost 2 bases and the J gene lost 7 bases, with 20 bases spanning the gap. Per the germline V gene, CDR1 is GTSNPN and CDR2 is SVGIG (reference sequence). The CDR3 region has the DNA TGTGCCTGGAGTCCCCCCCGGGTTTCCCCGGGTGGCTACACCTTC. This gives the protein CAWSPPRVSPGGYTF.

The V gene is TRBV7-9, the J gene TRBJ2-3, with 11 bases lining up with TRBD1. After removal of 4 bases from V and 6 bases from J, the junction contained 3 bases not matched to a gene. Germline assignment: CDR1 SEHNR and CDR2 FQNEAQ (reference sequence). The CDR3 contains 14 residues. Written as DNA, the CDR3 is TGTGCCAGCAGCTCAAGGACAGGGGGCGATACGCAGTATTTT. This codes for CASSSRTGGDTQYF.

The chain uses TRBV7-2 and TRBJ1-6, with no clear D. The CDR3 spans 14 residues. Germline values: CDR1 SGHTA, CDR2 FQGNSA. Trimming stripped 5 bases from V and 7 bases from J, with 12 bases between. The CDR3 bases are TGTGCCAGCAGCACAGACCTTACAAATTCACCCCTCCACTTT. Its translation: CASSTDLTNSPLHF.

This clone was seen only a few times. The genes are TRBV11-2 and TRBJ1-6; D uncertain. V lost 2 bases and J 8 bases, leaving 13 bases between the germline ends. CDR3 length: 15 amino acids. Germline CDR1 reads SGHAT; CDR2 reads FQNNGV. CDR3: CASSLPGNGDSPLHF. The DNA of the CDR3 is TGTGCCAGCAGCTTACCCGGGAACGGGGATTCACCCCTCCACTTT.

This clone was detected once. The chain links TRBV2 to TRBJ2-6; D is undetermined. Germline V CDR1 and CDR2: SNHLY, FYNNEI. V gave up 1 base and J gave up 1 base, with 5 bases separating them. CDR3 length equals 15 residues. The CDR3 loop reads CASSEVESGANVLTF. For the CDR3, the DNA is TGTGCCAGCAGTGAAGTAGAATCTGGGGCCAACGTCCTGACTTTC.

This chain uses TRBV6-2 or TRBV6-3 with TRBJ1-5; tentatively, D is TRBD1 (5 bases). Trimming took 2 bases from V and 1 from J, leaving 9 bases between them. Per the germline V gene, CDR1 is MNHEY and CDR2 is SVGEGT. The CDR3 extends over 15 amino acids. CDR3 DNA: TGTGCCAGCAGTTACCAGGGTTTAAGCAATCAGCCCCAGCATTTT. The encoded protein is CASSYQGLSNQPQHF.

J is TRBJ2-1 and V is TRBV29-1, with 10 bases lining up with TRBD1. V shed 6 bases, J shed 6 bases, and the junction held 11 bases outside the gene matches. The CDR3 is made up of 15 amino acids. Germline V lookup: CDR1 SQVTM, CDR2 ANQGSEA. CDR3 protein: CSVGLGGTGVNEQFF. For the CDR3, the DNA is TGCAGCGTGGGCCTTGGTGGGACAGGGGTCAATGAGCAGTTCTTC.

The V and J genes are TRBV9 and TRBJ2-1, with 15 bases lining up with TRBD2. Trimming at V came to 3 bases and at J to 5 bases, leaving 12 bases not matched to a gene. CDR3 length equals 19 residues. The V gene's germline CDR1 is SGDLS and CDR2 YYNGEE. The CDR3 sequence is CASSGTLGLAGGLNNEQFF. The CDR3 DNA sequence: TGTGCCAGCAGCGGTACACTGGGACTAGCGGGAGGACTTAACAATGAGCAGTTCTTC.

In nucleotides, the CDR3 is TGTGCCAGCAGCTTAGTTGATGGTCAGGGGCTGTTTTTT. Protein product: CASSLVDGQGLFF. This rearrangement joins TRBV7-2 to TRBJ1-4, with a weak D call TRBD1 (6 bases). This CDR3 is built from 13 residues. CDR1 and CDR2 (germline): SGHTA, FQGNSA. The V gene lost 1 base and the J gene lost 14 bases, with 14 bases spanning the gap.

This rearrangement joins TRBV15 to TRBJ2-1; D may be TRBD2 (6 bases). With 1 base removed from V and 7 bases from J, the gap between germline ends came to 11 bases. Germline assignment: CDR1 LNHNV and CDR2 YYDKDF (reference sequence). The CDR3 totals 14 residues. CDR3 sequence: CATSRVGGINEQFF. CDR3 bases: TGTGCCACCAGCAGAGTAGGAGGGATAAATGAGCAGTTCTTC. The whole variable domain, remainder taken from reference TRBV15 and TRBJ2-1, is DAMVIQNPRYQVTQFGKPVTLSCSQTLNHNVMYWYQQKSSQAPKLLFHYYDKDFNNEADTPDNFQSRRPNTSFCFLDIRSPGLGDTAMYLCATSRVGGINEQFFGPGTRLTVL.

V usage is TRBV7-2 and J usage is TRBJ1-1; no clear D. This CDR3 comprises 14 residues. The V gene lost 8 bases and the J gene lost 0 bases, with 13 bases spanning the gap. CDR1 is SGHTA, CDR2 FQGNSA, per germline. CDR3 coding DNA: TGTGCCAGCGGATTGGGCTCCATGAACACTGAAGCTTTCTTT. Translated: CASGLGSMNTEAFF.

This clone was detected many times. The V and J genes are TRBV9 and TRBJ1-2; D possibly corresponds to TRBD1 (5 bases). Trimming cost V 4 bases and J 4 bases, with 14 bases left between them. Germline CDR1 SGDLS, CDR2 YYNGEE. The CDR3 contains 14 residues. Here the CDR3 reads CASSSDSSSYGYTF. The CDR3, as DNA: TGTGCCAGCAGCTCAGACAGCTCTTCCTATGGCTACACCTTC.

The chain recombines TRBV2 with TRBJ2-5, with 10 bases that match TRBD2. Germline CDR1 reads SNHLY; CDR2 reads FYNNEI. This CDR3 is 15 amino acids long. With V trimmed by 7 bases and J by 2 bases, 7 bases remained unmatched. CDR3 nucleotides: TGTGCCAGCACAAGACTAGCGGGCCTACAAGAGACCCAGTACTTC. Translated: CASTRLAGLQETQYF.

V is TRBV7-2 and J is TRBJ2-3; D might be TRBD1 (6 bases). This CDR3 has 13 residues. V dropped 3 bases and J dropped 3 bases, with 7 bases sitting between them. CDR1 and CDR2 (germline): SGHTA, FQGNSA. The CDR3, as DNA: TGTGCCAGCAGCTTCGGACAGACAGATACGCAGTATTTT. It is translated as CASSFGQTDTQYF.

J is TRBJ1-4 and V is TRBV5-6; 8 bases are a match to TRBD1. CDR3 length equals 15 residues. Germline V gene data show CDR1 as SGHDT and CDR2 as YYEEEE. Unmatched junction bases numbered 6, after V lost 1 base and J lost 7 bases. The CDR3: CASSLTRQGIEKLFF. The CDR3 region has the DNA TGTGCCAGCAGCTTGACCCGACAGGGGATTGAAAAACTGTTTTTT.

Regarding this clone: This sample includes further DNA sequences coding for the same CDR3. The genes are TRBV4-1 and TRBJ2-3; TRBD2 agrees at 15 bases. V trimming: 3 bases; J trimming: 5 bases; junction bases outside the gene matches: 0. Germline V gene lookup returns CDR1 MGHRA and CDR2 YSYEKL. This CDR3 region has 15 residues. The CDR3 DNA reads TGCGCCAGCAGCCAGGGACTAGCGGGGGGAGATACGCAGTATTTT. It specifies CASSQGLAGGDTQYF.

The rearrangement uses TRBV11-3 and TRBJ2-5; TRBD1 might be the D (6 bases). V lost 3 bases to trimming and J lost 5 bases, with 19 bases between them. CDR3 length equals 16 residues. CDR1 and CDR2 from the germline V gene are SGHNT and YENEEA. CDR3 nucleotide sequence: TGTGCCAGCAGCTTCGACGGACGAGGGGGTTGGGAGACCCAGTACTTC. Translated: CASSFDGRGGWETQYF.